What follows are 21 T cell receptor beta chains derived from one specimen sequenced in a study of T-cell reconstitution after alpha-beta-depleted transplantation in children. Preparation of the TCRbeta library was carried out with unique molecular identifiers. TCRdb re-called the PCR reads with MiXCR, one entry per CDR3 protein. This sample has fewer than 550,000 distinct CDR3 sequences, with over 10% found just once. Sequences were derived from PBMCs, mostly from graft donor cells, sampled 180 days after TCRalphabeta/CD19-depleted stem cell transplant. The receptors shown here come from a female patient between 2 and 15 years old who had a stem cell transplant for aplastic anemia, so the T cells may come from the graft donor.

The J gene is TRBJ2-1, the V gene TRBV7-9; TRBD1 is a possible D gene (5 bases). This CDR3 region has 14 residues. V was cut by 7 bases and J by 6 bases, with 16 bases left in between. In germline, CDR1 is SEHNR, CDR2 FQNEAQ (reference sequence). Here the CDR3 reads CASNSEGVPNEQFF. CDR3 DNA: TGTGCCAGCAATTCTGAAGGGGTTCCCAATGAGCAGTTCTTC.

J is TRBJ2-1 and V is TRBV5-1; 8 bases line up with TRBD2. The junction had 5 bases not matched to a gene; V was cut back by 3 bases and J by 6 bases. This CDR3 has 14 residues. Germline V gives CDR1 SGHRS, CDR2 YFSETQ. CDR3 sequence (DNA): TGCGCCAGCAGCTCGGGACTAGAAGGCAATGAGCAGTTCTTC. This gives the protein CASSSGLEGNEQFF.

The rearrangement links TRBV2 to TRBJ1-5; weak D call: TRBD1 (5 bases). The germline V gene encodes CDR1 SNHLY and CDR2 FYNNEI. With 1 base removed from V and 2 bases from J, the gap between germline ends came to 9 bases. The CDR3 is 15 amino acids. The CDR3 spells CASSEGGAGNQPQHF. CDR3 nucleotide sequence: TGTGCCAGCAGTGAAGGTGGGGCCGGCAATCAGCCCCAGCATTTT.

This clonotype has more than one count but fewer than ten. The chain recombines TRBV2 with TRBJ2-7; D is unresolved. Germline V gene data show CDR1 as SNHLY and CDR2 as FYNNEI. V lost 4 bases and J lost 6, with 19 bases in between. The CDR3 contains 15 residues. Written as DNA, the CDR3 is TGTGCCAGCAGTGTTTGGCTAGATTGGTCTCCCGAGCAGTACGTC. Translated, it gives CASSVWLDWSPEQYV.

Only a few counts were recorded for this clonotype. This CDR3 is CASTQVAGGPKEQYF. The CDR3 DNA reads TGTGCCAGCACCCAAGTCGCGGGAGGGCCGAAGGAGCAGTACTTC. The V gene is TRBV28, the J gene TRBJ2-7; the match to TRBD2 covers 9 bases. The CDR3 has 15 amino acids. From germline, CDR1 is MDHEN and CDR2 SYDVKM. The V gene end was trimmed by 7 bases and the J gene end by 7 bases; junction bases not matched to a gene: 14.

This clonotype came up a few times. The chain joins TRBV4-3 to TRBJ2-2, with D possibly being TRBD1 (6 bases). Germline lookup yields CDR1 LGHNA and CDR2 YSLEER. This CDR3 is built from 15 residues. V lost 4 bases and J lost 4, with 13 bases in between. The CDR3 DNA reads as TGCGCCAGCAGCCGCGGACAGTCGGGCACCGGGGAGCTGTTTTTT. Its protein is CASSRGQSGTGELFF.

Ten or more counts support this clonotype. The chain combines TRBV6-1 with TRBJ2-5, with D possibly being TRBD2 (6 bases). V lost 4 bases to trimming and J lost 5 bases, with 17 bases between them. The germline V gene has CDR1 MNHNS and CDR2 SASEGT. CDR3 length: 15 residues. The CDR3 DNA is TGTGCCAGCAGTGCATCCCAAACTAGCATCGAGACCCAGTACTTC. Its translation: CASSASQTSIETQYF.

This clonotype turned up a few times. The V and J genes are TRBV7-2 and TRBJ2-2; 8 bases are shared with TRBD2. This CDR3 comprises 17 residues. The J segment lost 6 bases and the V segment lost 2 bases, leaving 11 bases of the junction unmatched. The germline V gene has CDR1 SGHTA and CDR2 FQGNSA. The CDR3 sequence: CASSLRGGSGIAGELFF. The CDR3 DNA follows: TGTGCCAGCAGCTTAAGGGGCGGTAGCGGGATCGCCGGGGAGCTGTTTTTT.

This clonotype was detected a few times. V usage is TRBV7-8 and J usage is TRBJ2-1; 12 bases align to TRBD2. The CDR3 length is 15 residues. CDR1 is SGHVS, CDR2 FQNEAQ, per germline. J gave up 7 bases and V 5 bases, and 6 bases lay outside the gene matches. DNA for the CDR3: TGTGCCAGCAGCACAACCCTAGCGGGGGGGAATGAGCAGTTCTTC. Encoded protein: CASSTTLAGGNEQFF. Drawing the rest from reference TRBV7-8 and TRBJ2-1, the complete variable domain is GAGVSQSPRYKVAKRGQDVALRCDPISGHVSLFWYQQALGQGPEFLTYFQNEAQLDKSGLPSDRFFAERPEGSVSTLKIQRTQQEDSAVYLCASSTTLAGGNEQFFGPGTRLTVL.

This clonotype was observed a handful of times. The genes are TRBV5-1 and TRBJ2-7; perhaps D is TRBD1 or TRBD2 (6 bases each). CDR1 SGHRS and CDR2 YFSETQ come from the germline V gene. This CDR3 has 15 residues. Deletions cut 2 bases from V and 4 bases from J, with 16 bases between. The CDR3 DNA reads TGCGCCAGCAGCTTCTCCGGGGGCGCGTCTTACGAGCAGTACTTC. This translates into CASSFSGGASYEQYF.

Only a few counts were recorded for this clonotype. The chain carries TRBV25-1 and TRBJ2-5; D is possibly TRBD2 (6 bases). Trimming shortened V by 4 bases and J by 0 bases, and 9 bases separated the two germline ends. This CDR3 spans 14 amino acids. Germline-derived CDR1 and CDR2 are MGHDK and SYGVNS. The CDR3 DNA sequence: TGTGCCAGCAGTGGTTGGAGGGACCAAGAGACCCAGTACTTC. This translates into CASSGWRDQETQYF.

The chain is built from TRBV11-3 and TRBJ2-1; perhaps TRBD1 as D (6 bases). The CDR3 contains 17 residues. Germline-derived CDR1 and CDR2 are SGHNT and YENEEA. V was shortened by 5 bases and J by 8 bases, with 25 bases between the two germline ends. The CDR3 DNA reads TGTGCCAGCAGCGTAGGGGGATGGGGTATACATTTCCATGAGCAGTTCTTC. Encoded protein: CASSVGGWGIHFHEQFF.

The chain joins TRBV7-2 to TRBJ1-2, with TRBD1 identical over 8 bases. Trimming cost V 3 bases and J 2 bases; bases outside gene matches: 5. Per germline, CDR1 SGHTA and CDR2 FQGNSA. The length of the CDR3 is 15 residues. CDR3 residues: CASSFGQGSNYGYTF. CDR3 nucleotides: TGTGCCAGCAGCTTTGGACAGGGTAGCAACTATGGCTACACCTTC.

The table lists this clonotype with a few counts. This sequence joins TRBV12-3 or TRBV12-4 and TRBJ2-5, with TRBD2 identical over 12 bases. With V trimmed by 0 bases and J by 7 bases, 6 bases remained unmatched. The CDR3 runs to 16 residues. CDR3: CASSLARTSGEGTQYF. The DNA for the CDR3 is TGTGCCAGCAGTTTAGCTCGGACTAGCGGGGAGGGGACCCAGTACTTC.

The chain uses TRBV10-3 and TRBJ2-6; TRBD1 might be the D (6 bases). Trimming removed 7 bases at V and 4 bases at J, with 20 bases between. Germline values: CDR1 ENHRY, CDR2 SYGVKD. The CDR3 extends over 17 amino acids. The CDR3 nucleotides are TGTGCCATCACCCCCGGGACACCAATGTCCGGGGCCAACGTCCTGACTTTC. This encodes CAITPGTPMSGANVLTF.

The genes are TRBV10-3 and TRBJ2-7; perhaps TRBD1 as D (5 bases). Trimming pared 6 bases from V and 6 bases from J, leaving 9 bases between. CDR3 length equals 11 residues. Per the germline V gene, CDR1 is ENHRY and CDR2 is SYGVKD. The CDR3 is CAISQGPEQYF. CDR3 nucleotide sequence: TGTGCCATCAGCCAGGGCCCCGAGCAGTACTTC.

This clonotype appeared many times. The gene calls are TRBV7-2 and TRBJ2-7; D possibly uses TRBD1 or TRBD2 (7 bases each). Between the trimmed V and J ends, which lost 3 bases and 2 bases, there was a span of 11 bases. Germline V lookup: CDR1 SGHTA, CDR2 FQGNSA. This CDR3 region has 14 residues. The CDR3 DNA reads TGTGCCAGCAGCTTGGGAGGGGGCGCCTACGAGCAGTACGTC. Protein product: CASSLGGGAYEQYV.

This clonotype was found many times. The chain has TRBV7-2 and TRBJ1-3; weak D call: TRBD1 (5 bases). Germline V gives CDR1 SGHTA, CDR2 FQGNSA. Trimming removed 3 bases from V and 4 bases from J, with 10 bases in between. The CDR3 sequence is 14 residues long. CDR3 coding DNA: TGTGCCAGCAGCTTCGCCCCAGGGGGAAACACCATATATTTT. Amino acid sequence: CASSFAPGGNTIYF.

V and J are TRBV18 and TRBJ2-3, with no clear D. Germline CDR1 reads KGHSH; CDR2 reads LQKENI. The CDR3 is 16 residues long. The ends were cut back, 1 base at V and 4 bases at J, with 15 bases in the middle. The CDR3 DNA follows: TGTGCCAGCTCACCACGTACTTTTATGGCGGCAGATACGCAGTATTTT. This codes for CASSPRTFMAADTQYF.

This chain links TRBV29-1 with TRBJ2-1, with 10 bases lining up with TRBD2. V lost 5 bases to trimming and J lost 7 bases; unmatched junction nucleotides: 5. The CDR3 is made up of 13 amino acids. Germline V lookup: CDR1 SQVTM, CDR2 ANQGSEA. Here the CDR3 reads CSVLSGRVNEQFF. In DNA form, the CDR3 reads TGCAGCGTTCTCAGCGGGAGGGTGAATGAGCAGTTCTTC.

The gene calls are TRBV4-3 and TRBJ1-2, with a weak D call TRBD1 (6 bases). V gave up 3 bases and J gave up 4 bases, with 15 bases separating them. The CDR3 is made up of 15 amino acids. Per germline, CDR1 LGHNA and CDR2 YSLEER. CDR3 protein: CASSQGWDKIYGYTF. The CDR3 nucleotides read TGCGCCAGCAGCCAGGGGTGGGACAAGATCTATGGCTACACCTTC.